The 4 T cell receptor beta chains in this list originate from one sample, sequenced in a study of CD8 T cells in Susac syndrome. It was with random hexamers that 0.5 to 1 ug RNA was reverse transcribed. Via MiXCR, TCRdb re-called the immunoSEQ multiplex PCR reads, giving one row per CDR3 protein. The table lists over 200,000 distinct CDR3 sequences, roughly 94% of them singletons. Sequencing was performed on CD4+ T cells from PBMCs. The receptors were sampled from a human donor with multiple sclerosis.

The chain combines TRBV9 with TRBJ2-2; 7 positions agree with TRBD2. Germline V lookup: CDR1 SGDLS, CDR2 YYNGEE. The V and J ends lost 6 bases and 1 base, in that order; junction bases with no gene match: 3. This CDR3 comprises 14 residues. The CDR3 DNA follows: TGTGCCAGCAAAAGCGGGAAGAACACCGGGGAGCTGTTTTTT. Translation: CASKSGKNTGELFF.

DNA for the CDR3: TGTGCCAGCAGCTTAGAACAGACCGGGGAGCTGTTTTTT. Amino acid sequence: CASSLEQTGELFF. The genes are TRBV11-3 and TRBJ2-2; no clear D gene. Per the germline V gene, CDR1 is SGHNT and CDR2 is YENEEA. Trimming pared 0 bases from V and 5 bases from J, leaving 4 bases between. The CDR3 spans 13 residues.

CDR3 protein: CASSGTVSYEQYV. DNA of the CDR3: TGTGCCAGCAGTGGGACAGTCTCCTACGAGCAGTACGTC. The V and J genes are TRBV6-2 or TRBV6-3 and TRBJ2-7; 7 positions match TRBD1. V dropped 5 bases and J dropped 0; count of bases not matched to a gene: 1. In germline, CDR1 is MNHEY, CDR2 SVGEGT. The CDR3 loop spans 13 amino acids.

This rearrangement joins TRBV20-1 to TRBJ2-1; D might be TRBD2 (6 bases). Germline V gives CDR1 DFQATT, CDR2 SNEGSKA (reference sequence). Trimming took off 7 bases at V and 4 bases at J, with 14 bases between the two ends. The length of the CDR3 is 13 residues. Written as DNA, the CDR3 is TGCAGTGTGGGGGGACCTGGGTACAATGAGCAGTTCTTC. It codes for CSVGGPGYNEQFF.